This T cell receptor beta chain was retrieved from a study of T-cell memory formation after mild COVID-19. Notes on the study in general: The study detected some responding clones in pre-infection memory, suggesting cross-reactive memory joined. While clones contracting from day 15 to 85 were balanced between CD4 and CD8, later expanders leaned CD4+.

This clonotype was found a few times. Its antigen is not identified. The final CDR3 position lacks the conserved phenylalanine or tryptophan, pointing to a likely read error. The DNA is omitted, as the CDR3 cannot be located on it reliably, and the CDR3 follows TCRdb's listing. Researchers used 5'RACE with constant-segment primers to make TCR alpha and TCR beta cDNA libraries that carry sample barcodes and UMIs. TCRdb passed the 5' RACE reads through MiXCR, listing each CDR3 protein once. The repertoire includes more than 150,000 distinct CDR3 sequences, around 20% of them detected once, and more than 3% sits in the top ten. Both ends counted, the CDR3 spans 8 residues. Germline CDR1 and CDR2: SGHTA and FQGTGA.

The J gene is TRBJ2-7, the V gene TRBV7-3. The TCR sequence derives from a young man who had mild COVID-19 (a few samples of this study predate the infection). Cell type and time point are not known. Sample: PBMCs or a T cell subset sorted from them (not recorded which). This chain's CDR3 is CASSLDVS.